These 26 T cell receptor beta chains originate from one sample sequenced in a study of blood T cells in healthy people across ages. It was with a sample-barcoded 5' primer and a J-beta primer mix that a second PCR of roughly 7 to 11 cycles was run. A single record per CDR3 protein comes from TCRdb applying MiXCR to the 5' RACE reads. The sample holds more than 800,000 distinct CDR3 sequences, around 26% seen once. Source material: blood. The receptor set was obtained from a woman at least 80 years old in good health.

Concerning this clonotype itself: Just one base apart from a much larger clone, this may be a read error. The chain couples TRBV18 to TRBJ1-2; D is undetermined. CDR3 length: 14 amino acids. Germline-derived CDR1 and CDR2 are KGHSH and LQKENI. The CDR3 DNA reads as TGTACCAGCTCACCCCGGGAACCTAACTATGGCTACACCTTC. This translates into CTSSPREPNYGYTF.

This clonotype was seen many times. The CDR3 sequence is CASSYRALPNYGYTF. The CDR3 nucleotides read TGTGCCAGCAGTTACAGGGCTCTTCCCAACTATGGCTACACCTTC. V usage is TRBV12-3 or TRBV12-4 and J usage is TRBJ1-2; possible D gene TRBD1, 6 bases. This CDR3 spans 15 amino acids. With 4 bases removed from V and 2 bases from J, the gap between germline ends came to 14 bases.

This clonotype occurred many times. The rearrangement uses TRBV5-1 and TRBJ2-1; TRBD2 matches at 11 bases. The ends lost 7 bases at V and 5 bases at J; junction bases unmatched: 11. CDR1 SGHRS and CDR2 YFSETQ come from the germline V gene. CDR3 length: 16 residues. The CDR3: CASGGGLAGGNNEQFF. The CDR3 DNA is TGCGCCAGCGGAGGGGGGCTAGCGGGGGGAAACAATGAGCAGTTCTTC.

This clonotype was observed at least ten times. CDR3 sequence reads: CASSRRDSSYNEQFF. The DNA of the CDR3 is TGTGCCAGCAGCCGGCGGGACAGCTCGTACAATGAGCAGTTCTTC. The genes are TRBV6-2 or TRBV6-3 and TRBJ2-1; a weak D match, TRBD1 (7 bases). The CDR3 consists of 15 residues. The germline V gene has CDR1 MNHEY and CDR2 SVGEGT. V was clipped by 6 bases and J by 4 bases, with 16 bases between them.

The chain couples TRBV12-3 or TRBV12-4 to TRBJ2-7; D gene unclear. This CDR3 spans 14 amino acids. Trimming stripped 4 bases from V and 0 bases from J, with 10 bases between. CDR3 DNA: TGTGCCAGCAGTTGCCGGCAACTCTCCTACGAGCAGTACTTC. This encodes CASSCRQLSYEQYF.

In its sample, this clonotype was seen many times. This chain links TRBV12-3 or TRBV12-4 with TRBJ2-3; D may match TRBD1 or TRBD2 (6 bases each). The CDR3 is 18 amino acids. The germline V and J ends were trimmed by 3 bases and 5 bases, with 24 bases remaining between them. The DNA for the CDR3 is TGTGCCAGCAGTTTTATGGGGAGGAGGGGGAACTTGGGAGATACGCAGTATTTT. It is translated as CASSFMGRRGNLGDTQYF.

In its sample, this clonotype is medium-sized. The CDR3 coding sequence is TGTGCCAGCAGCCCCCATTCGGACAGTTCCTACAATGAGCAGTTCTTC. Protein: CASSPHSDSSYNEQFF. The chain recombines TRBV9 with TRBJ2-1; D possibly corresponds to TRBD1 (6 bases). Germline V CDR1 and CDR2: SGDLS, YYNGEE. This CDR3 has 16 residues. Trimming removed 4 bases at V and 1 base at J, with 15 bases between.

This clonotype was picked up a small number of times. This rearrangement joins TRBV5-1 to TRBJ2-1; TRBD1 aligns across 9 bases. CDR3 size: 13 residues. Germline V CDR1 and CDR2: SGHRS, YFSETQ. V dropped 7 bases and J dropped 4; count of bases not matched to a gene: 3. The DNA of the CDR3 is TGCGCCAGCGCACAGGGGGCTTACAATGAGCAGTTCTTC. Translation gives CASAQGAYNEQFF.

This clonotype was counted once. This rearrangement joins TRBV4-1 to TRBJ2-3, with D perhaps given as TRBD1 or TRBD2 (5 bases each). CDR3 size: 15 residues. Germline V lookup: CDR1 MGHRA, CDR2 YSYEKL. Trimming took 1 base from V and 6 from J, leaving 14 bases between them. This chain's CDR3 is CASSQVGSEGDTQYF. CDR3 DNA sequence: TGCGCCAGCAGCCAAGTCGGCAGCGAGGGGGATACGCAGTATTTT.

The CDR3 reads CASSLGSGGGAYEQYF. CDR3 bases: TGTGCCAGCAGCTTAGGAAGCGGCGGGGGAGCCTACGAGCAGTACTTC. The chain couples TRBV7-2 to TRBJ2-7; 7 bases line up with TRBD2. CDR3 length: 16 residues. Germline V lookup: CDR1 SGHTA, CDR2 FQGNSA. V was pared by 1 base and J by 2 bases, with 8 bases of the junction left unmatched.

In the case of this clonotype: This may stem from a read error, because a much larger clone lies one nucleotide away. The chain combines TRBV20-1 with TRBJ1-2; D not resolved. CDR1 and CDR2 (germline): DFQATT, SNEGSKA (reference sequence). V dropped 0 bases and J dropped 12 bases, with 14 bases sitting between them. The CDR3 runs to 12 residues. In DNA form, the CDR3 reads TGCAGTGCTAGAGACGGAGTCCGGGCCCACACCTTC. Translation gives CSARDGVRAHTF.

Notes on this clonotype: This is likely a read error, given that the CDR3 carries no conserved phenylalanine or tryptophan at its end. The chain recombines TRBV12-3 or TRBV12-4 with TRBJ2-3; unclear D gene. This CDR3 has 13 amino acids. V lost 1 base and J lost 0, with 2 bases in between. The CDR3 region is CASSLVSTDTQYS. CDR3 nucleotide sequence: TGTGCCAGCAGTTTAGTGAGCACAGATACGCAGTATTCT.

This rearrangement joins TRBV5-6 to TRBJ1-6; TRBD1 aligns across 7 bases. Germline V gene sequence: CDR1 SGHDT, CDR2 YYEEEE. CDR3 size: 17 residues. V shed 4 bases, J shed 0 bases, and the junction held 7 bases outside the gene matches. The CDR3 nucleotides read TGTGCCAGCAGCGGGGGACAGCCGAGCTCCTATAATTCACCCCTCCACTTT. Protein sequence: CASSGGQPSSYNSPLHF.

The chain uses TRBV3-1 and TRBJ2-5; TRBD1 might be the D (5 bases). The germline CDR1 and CDR2 sequences are LGHDT and YNNKEL (reference sequence). Trimming removed 0 bases at V and 7 bases at J, with 6 bases between. The length of the CDR3 is 12 residues. The CDR3: CASSQDQGTQYF. Here the CDR3 DNA reads TGTGCCAGCAGCCAAGATCAGGGGACCCAGTACTTC.

Worth noting for this clonotype: At one boundary the junction diverges from the germline segment, which might be a read error. Written as DNA, the CDR3 is TGTGCCAGCAGCCTAATAAGCGGGGGGAAAGAGACCCAGTTATTC. It specifies CASSLISGGKETQLF. This chain links TRBV5-5 with TRBJ2-1; the match to TRBD2 covers 9 bases. The CDR3 runs to 15 residues. CDR1 is SGHKS and CDR2 is YYEKEE in the germline V gene (reference sequence).

The sample holds many counts of this clonotype. V usage is TRBV7-9 and J usage is TRBJ2-3, with 7 bases matching TRBD1. V was pared by 4 bases and J by 5 bases, with 9 bases of the junction left unmatched. The CDR3 loop spans 15 amino acids. CDR1 is SEHNR and CDR2 is FQNEAQ in the germline V gene (reference sequence). CDR3 region: CASSSNRGTIDTQYF. The CDR3 nucleotides read TGTGCCAGCAGCTCCAACAGGGGAACTATAGATACGCAGTATTTT.

This clonotype was picked up a small number of times. V is TRBV20-1 and J is TRBJ1-6, with D maybe TRBD1 (5 bases). There are 16 residues in the CDR3. Germline loops: CDR1 DFQATT, CDR2 SNEGSKA (reference sequence). Deletions cut 4 bases from V and 4 bases from J, with 17 bases between. For the CDR3, the DNA is TGCAGTGCTACTCCGGGACCGGGCCGGTATAATTCACCCCTCCACTTT. Protein product: CSATPGPGRYNSPLHF.

Comments on this clonotype: Being one base from a much bigger clone, this may be a read error. V gene TRBV30 combines with J gene TRBJ1-2; TRBD1 matches at 7 bases. Germline V gives CDR1 GTSNPN, CDR2 SVGIG (reference sequence). CDR3 size: 14 residues. In nucleotides, the CDR3 is TGTACCTGGAGGCGGGACAGAGCTAACTATGGCTACACCTTC. Amino acid sequence: CTWRRDRANYGYTF.

About this clonotype: This may be a read error, as it is one base from a much larger clone. The chain couples TRBV9 to TRBJ2-5; 8 bases line up with TRBD2. CDR3 length equals 15 residues. Germline V gene data show CDR1 as SGDLS and CDR2 as YYNGEE. V shed 2 bases, J shed 11 bases, and the junction held 14 bases outside the gene matches. The DNA of the CDR3 is TGTGCCAGCAGCGTGGATTCGGGACTAGGTGGGAATCAGTACTTC. Its translation is CASSVDSGLGGNQYF.

This clonotype has just one count. A much larger clone differs from this one at a single base, so this may be a read error. The rearrangement uses TRBV2 and TRBJ2-7; 11 nucleotides match TRBD2. The CDR3 extends over 16 amino acids. The V gene's germline CDR1 is SNHLY and CDR2 FYNNEI. Trimming at V came to 7 bases and at J to 7 bases, leaving 15 bases not matched to a gene. CDR3 nucleotides: TGTGCCAGCACCCGAGAGGAATTAGCGGGGGGGAATGAGCAGTACTTC. It yields the protein CASTREELAGGNEQYF.

This clonotype was detected many times. V usage is TRBV11-2 and J usage is TRBJ2-5; D might be TRBD1 (6 bases). CDR3 length: 14 residues. V was clipped by 4 bases and J by 2 bases, with 11 bases between them. Germline V gene data show CDR1 as SGHAT and CDR2 as FQNNGV. CDR3 DNA: TGTGCCAGCAGCTCTCACAGGGCTCAAGAGACCCAGTACTTC. Translated, it gives CASSSHRAQETQYF.

The chain couples TRBV6-5 to TRBJ2-3; D is possibly TRBD2 (7 bases). The CDR3 covers 16 residues. V lost 1 base to trimming and J lost 0 bases, with 11 bases between them. Germline V CDR1 and CDR2: MNHEY, SVGAGI. Here the CDR3 DNA reads TGTGCCAGCAGTTACTTGGGGGGGGCGAGCACAGATACGCAGTATTTT. It translates to CASSYLGGASTDTQYF.

This clonotype was detected a few times. The chain recombines TRBV10-3 with TRBJ2-1, with D possibly being TRBD1 (6 bases). CDR3 size: 13 residues. Trimming shortened V by 0 bases and J by 13 bases, and 13 bases separated the two germline ends. CDR1 is ENHRY, CDR2 SYGVKD, per germline. CDR3 coding DNA: TGTGCCATCAGTGAGTCGTTCCTGGGACATCAGTTCTTC. Protein product: CAISESFLGHQFF.

The sample holds many counts of this clonotype. The CDR3 region is CASRSRGTRETQYF. The CDR3 DNA reads as TGTGCCAGCAGATCAAGGGGGACCCGAGAGACCCAGTACTTC. The V call is TRBV5-6, the J call TRBJ2-5; tentative D call: TRBD1 (6 bases). V lost 5 bases and J lost 4, with 15 bases in between. The CDR3 totals 14 residues. The germline V gene encodes CDR1 SGHDT and CDR2 YYEEEE. The whole variable domain, remainder taken from reference TRBV5-6 and TRBJ2-5, is DAGVTQSPTHLIKTRGQQVTLRCSPKSGHDTVSWYQQALGQGPQFIFQYYEEEERQRGNFPDRFSGHQFPNYSSELNVNALLLGDSALYLCASRSRGTRETQYFGPGTRLLVL.

At least ten counts were recorded for this clonotype. This chain uses TRBV7-2 with TRBJ1-2; 7 positions agree with TRBD1. V trimming: 4 bases; J trimming: 2 bases; junction bases outside the gene matches: 7. CDR1 and CDR2 from the germline V gene are SGHTA and FQGNSA. The CDR3 length is 15 residues. As DNA, the CDR3 is TGTGCCAGCAGCTATATAGACAGGGAGAACTATGGCTACACCTTC. Encoded protein: CASSYIDRENYGYTF.

On this clonotype: A much larger clone differs by one base, so this may be a read error. This chain links TRBV7-9 with TRBJ1-2; D call uncertain. Per germline, CDR1 SEHNR and CDR2 FQNEAQ (reference sequence). Between the trimmed V and J ends, which lost 7 bases and 0 bases, there was a span of 21 bases. CDR3 size: 17 residues. The chain's CDR3 is CASTFSGGYTSNYGYTF. The CDR3 DNA sequence: TGTGCCAGCACCTTCTCAGGAGGCTATACTTCTAACTATGGCTACACCTTC. The full variable domain, completed using reference TRBV7-9 and TRBJ1-2, is DTGVSQNPRHKITKRGQNVTFRCDPISEHNRLYWYRQTLGQGPEFLTYFQNEAQLEKSRLLSDRFSAERPKGSFSTLEIQRTEQGDSAMYLCASTFSGGYTSNYGYTFGSGTRLTVV.